The sample holds one count of the clone carrying this TCR beta chain. Trimming cost V 7 bases and J 6 bases, with 13 bases left between them. Per the germline V gene, CDR1 is SGHTA and CDR2 is FQGTGA. The CDR3 runs 14 residues. The record originates from a study of blood T cell repertoires in COVID-19. For the study at large: Collection of acute and convalescent COVID-19 samples took place in the United States, Italy and Spain.

Per the original data handling: Amplification of reference gene primers was used by the study to estimate nucleated cell counts. Clones were read by immunoSEQ multiplex PCR, and TCRdb kept only the in-frame ones, dropping some. That table supplies the V and J calls and clone size; D and trimming were determined from the DNA. The sample holds 200,000 to 250,000 clones, around nine tenths seen once. The rearrangement links TRBV7-3 to TRBJ1-6; the D is unclear. Material for sequencing was peripheral blood. This TCR was sampled from a man aged 55 to 70 who had recovered from COVID-19. CDR3 loop: CASTLQAGNSPLHF. The CDR3 DNA reads TGTGCCAGCACTCTTCAAGCGGGTAATTCACCCCTCCACTTT.